This paragraph covers one T cell receptor (beta chain) sequence. Its specificity is unknown. The table came from immunoSEQ multiplex PCR; TCRdb's copy has only in-frame clones and leaves some out. The data hold more than 85,000 clones, with approximately 82% observed a single time. This entry comes from a study of cytotoxic CD8 clonotypes in ibrutinib-treated CLL. Study background: Sequenced samples delivered averages of 200,000 to 300,000 productive templates and around 90,000 productive rearrangements. Study-level results: Clonality was higher at ibrutinib response and returned toward baseline at progression. Public clonotypes proved infrequent, and on treatment they shrank or remained steady.

Germline CDR1 and CDR2: KGHSH and LQKENI. The CDR3 spans 14 residues. Losses at the gene ends were 8 bases for V and 1 base for J; bases not matched to a gene: 5. This sequence originates from a human donor with chronic lymphocytic leukemia. The chain uses TRBV18 and TRBJ2-1, with 7 bases aligning to TRBD1. The sequencing here drew on PBMCs, taken after 12 months of ibrutinib treatment. The CDR3 loop reads CASLPGQSYNEQFF. The CDR3 DNA reads as TGTGCCAGCCTTCCGGGACAGTCCTACAATGAGCAGTTCTTC. Together with reference TRBV18 and TRBJ2-1, the CDR3 gives the full variable domain: NAGVMQNPRHLVRRRGQEARLRCSPMKGHSHVYWYRQLPEEGLKFMVYLQKENIIDESGMPKERFSAEFPKEGPSILRIQQVVRGDSAAYFCASLPGQSYNEQFFGPGTRLTVL.